Listed below are T cell receptor beta chains from one sample, sequenced in a study of blood T cell repertoires in COVID-19. TCRdb's table, derived via immunoSEQ multiplex PCR, lists solely in-frame clones and lacks some. Of more than 95,000 clones in the sample, 70% to 80% were seen once. Input material: peripheral blood. Every receptor here comes from a man aged 65 to 79 with acute or convalescent COVID-19. CDR3s include the opening cysteine and the closing phenylalanine or tryptophan. The order of the fields is J gene, D gene, clone size, V gene, CDR3 protein, CDR3 DNA. A D gene is named only where the DNA matches it firmly. Expanded clones get a size class; other rows say once, few or many, or leave the size out.

J: TRBJ2-7
D: .
size: .
V: TRBV2
CDR3: CASSAPRTHWAYEQYF
DNA: TGTGCCAGCAGTGCTCCCAGGACTCACTGGGCCTACGAGCAGTACTTC

J: TRBJ1-1
D: TRBD1
size: .
V: TRBV19
CDR3: CASRRQGGTEAFF
DNA: TGTGCCAGTAGAAGACAGGGGGGCACTGAAGCTTTCTTT

J: TRBJ2-3
D: .
size: .
V: TRBV4-2
CDR3: CASSHANRDSTTDTQYF
DNA: TGTGCCAGCAGCCATGCGAACCGGGACTCAACCACAGATACGCAGTATTTT

J: TRBJ1-2
D: .
size: .
V: TRBV21-1
CDR3: CARGLTNYGYTF
DNA: TGTGCCAGGGGGCTTACTAACTATGGCTACACCTTC

J: TRBJ2-5
D: TRBD2
size: few
V: TRBV25-1
CDR3: CASSATSGGQETQYF
DNA: TGTGCCAGCAGTGCCACTAGCGGGGGGCAAGAGACCCAGTACTTC

J: TRBJ2-7
D: .
size: .
V: TRBV5-1
CDR3: CASSFDRRGVTRSSYEQYF
DNA: TGCGCCAGCAGCTTCGATCGGCGGGGCGTTACGAGGAGCTCCTACGAGCAGTACTTC

J: TRBJ2-6
D: TRBD1
size: .
V: TRBV18
CDR3: CASSDTGTGGSGANVLTF
DNA: TGTGCCAGCTCAGATACCGGGACAGGGGGTTCTGGGGCCAACGTCCTGACTTTC

J: TRBJ1-1
D: .
size: .
V: TRBV11-2
CDR3: CASSSSSGWGDPEAFF
DNA: TGTGCCAGCAGCTCCTCATCAGGGTGGGGGGATCCTGAAGCTTTCTTT

J: TRBJ2-4
D: .
size: .
V: TRBV29-1
CDR3: CSAAGRSLAKNIQYF
DNA: TGCAGCGCGGCAGGCCGCTCTTTAGCCAAAAACATTCAGTACTTC

J: TRBJ1-2
D: .
size: .
V: TRBV30
CDR3: CAWSVRGANGYTF
DNA: TGTGCCTGGAGTGTACGGGGGGCGAATGGCTACACCTTC

J: TRBJ2-3
D: TRBD1
size: .
V: TRBV28
CDR3: CASSSGQGTYEEYF
DNA: TGTGCCAGCAGTTCCGGACAGGGGACTTATGAGGAATATTTT

J: TRBJ1-5
D: .
size: .
V: TRBV21-1
CDR3: CASSITGGRGLYSNQPQHF
DNA: TGTGCCAGCAGCATAACAGGGGGAAGGGGTCTATATAGCAATCAGCCCCAGCATTTT

J: TRBJ2-1
D: .
size: .
V: TRBV15
CDR3: CATSRVRDTYNEQFF
DNA: TGTGCCACCAGCAGAGTCCGGGACACGTACAATGAGCAGTTCTTC

J: TRBJ2-7
D: .
size: .
V: TRBV3-1/TRBV3-2
CDR3: CASSQEIPGREQYF
DNA: TGTGCCAGCAGCCAAGAAATCCCAGGGCGGGAGCAGTACTTC

J: TRBJ2-3
D: .
size: .
V: TRBV6-6
CDR3: CASSYSGARTDTQYF
DNA: TGTGCCAGCAGTTACTCAGGGGCCCGCACAGATACGCAGTATTTT

J: TRBJ1-6
D: .
size: .
V: TRBV18
CDR3: CASSSTDNYSPLHF
DNA: TGTGCCAGCTCGTCGACAGATAACTATTCACCCCTCCACTTT

J: TRBJ1-6
D: .
size: .
V: TRBV5-5
CDR3: CASSRRDKASSYNSPLHF
DNA: TGTGCCAGCAGCCGCCGGGACAAGGCCAGCTCCTATAATTCACCCCTCCACTTT

J: TRBJ1-1
D: .
size: .
V: TRBV6-5
CDR3: CASSRLPGNTEAFF
DNA: TGTGCCAGCAGCCGGCTGCCAGGGAACACTGAAGCTTTCTTT

J: TRBJ2-1
D: .
size: .
V: TRBV30
CDR3: CASATPGEQFF
DNA: TGTGCCTCGGCGACGCCGGGTGAGCAGTTCTTC

J: TRBJ1-1
D: TRBD1
size: .
V: TRBV12-3/TRBV12-4
CDR3: CASEQGAGTEAFF
DNA: TGTGCCAGCGAGCAGGGGGCGGGCACTGAAGCTTTCTTT

J: TRBJ1-1
D: .
size: .
V: TRBV30
CDR3: CAWSVGGENTEAFF
DNA: TGTGCCTGGAGTGTAGGAGGGGAGAACACTGAAGCTTTCTTT

J: TRBJ2-2
D: TRBD1
size: .
V: TRBV9
CDR3: CASSGRRQGAPTGELFF
DNA: TGTGCCAGCAGCGGCAGACGACAGGGGGCGCCCACCGGGGAGCTGTTTTTT

J: TRBJ2-1
D: .
size: .
V: TRBV7-8
CDR3: CASSEIGRGSYNEQFF
DNA: TGTGCCAGCAGCGAAATTGGACGGGGGAGCTACAATGAGCAGTTCTTC

J: TRBJ2-7
D: .
size: once
V: TRBV7-2
CDR3: CASSSLDSPYEQYF
DNA: TGTGCCAGCAGCTCCCTGGACAGTCCCTACGAGCAGTACTTC

J: TRBJ1-3
D: .
size: once
V: TRBV3-1/TRBV3-2
CDR3: CASSQGGEGNTIYF
DNA: TGTGCCAGCAGCCAAGGAGGAGAAGGAAACACCATATATTTT

J: TRBJ1-1
D: TRBD1
size: .
V: TRBV11-3
CDR3: CASSPRTGGTNTEAFF
DNA: TGTGCCAGCAGCCCCCGGACAGGGGGCACGAACACTGAAGCTTTCTTT

J: TRBJ2-1
D: .
size: .
V: TRBV5-1
CDR3: CASSLTGSSYNEQFF
DNA: TGCGCCAGCAGCTTAACAGGGAGCTCCTACAATGAGCAGTTCTTC

J: TRBJ2-2
D: .
size: .
V: TRBV28
CDR3: CASSSLDWGIWNTGELFF
DNA: TGTGCCAGCAGCTCTCTCGACTGGGGCATATGGAACACCGGGGAGCTGTTTTTT